This T cell receptor (beta chain) comes out of a study of regulatory T cells in long-lasting Graves disease. Findings and caveats of the study: For persistent Graves' patients, TCR diversity was lower than for newly diagnosed ones.

Trimming at V came to 3 bases and at J to 7 bases, leaving 9 bases not matched to a gene. CDR3 length: 17 amino acids. This clonotype was seen only a few times. No antigen is known for it. Building of the TCR beta libraries involved iRepertoire HTBI primers and Arm-PCR of CDR3 regions. TCRdb fed the multiplex PCR reads into MiXCR, producing one record per CDR3 protein. The data contain 620,000 or so distinct CDR3 sequences, about 16% of them singletons. Time point reported: newly diagnosed GD, antithyroid drugs for less than 3 months. PBMC-extracted RNA yielded the TCR library. Another study also made use of these data, one on T cells in Graves' hyperthyroidism and ophthalmopathy. From that report: In making diagnoses, clinical symptoms, serum thyroxine and TRAb, thyroid ultrasound and orbital computed tomography were all used. Before onset, by a median of approximately 5.9 months, the model predicted ophthalmopathy.

Specimen: peripheral blood mononuclear cells (PBMCs), collected at new diagnosis, from a patient treated with antithyroid drugs. The TCR was taken from a woman aged 30 to 39 with Graves disease. The chain is built from TRBV12-3 or TRBV12-4 and TRBJ2-2, with 12 nucleotides matching TRBD2. The CDR3 loop reads CASSFLAGGPRGGELFF. As DNA, the CDR3 is TGTGCCAGCAGTTTTCTAGCGGGAGGGCCGCGCGGCGGGGAGCTGTTTTTT.